What follows describes a single T cell receptor (beta chain). This record comes from a study of blood T cell repertoires in COVID-19. Looking at the study overall: From the United States, Italy and Spain came samples of acute and convalescent COVID-19. The analysed material was cDNA or gDNA that came from T cells, B-cell-depleted T cells, or PBMCs.

In the source study's methods: Using reference gene primer amplification, nucleated cell counts were estimated. Libraries were prepared by immunoSEQ multiplex PCR; TCRdb keeps only in-frame clonotypes and omits some of them. V and J calls and clone size follow that table, whereas D and trimming were derived from the DNA. The data hold about 81,000 clones, with about 89% observed a single time. Germline CDR1 is GTSNPN and CDR2 is SVGIG (reference sequence). The V and J ends lost 5 bases and 2 bases respectively, with 21 bases between them. The CDR3 totals 16 residues. This chain joins TRBV30 and TRBJ1-2; no definite D call. This clonotype originated in a man aged 65 to 79 with active or convalescent COVID-19. The sequenced sample was peripheral blood. The CDR3 here is CAWDGDEWGGNYGYTF. The CDR3 DNA sequence: TGTGCCTGGGACGGAGATGAGTGGGGAGGAAACTATGGCTACACCTTC.